The 29 T cell receptor beta chains reported below all come from one sample, sequenced in a study of blood T cell repertoires in COVID-19. Libraries were prepared by immunoSEQ multiplex PCR; TCRdb keeps only in-frame clonotypes and omits some of them. Of about 50,000 clones listed, around 88% are singletons. Specimen: peripheral blood. The receptors here all came from a woman aged 60-75 years with acute or convalescent COVID-19.

J is TRBJ1-2 and V is TRBV6-1; no clear D. The V end lost 1 base, the J end lost 8 bases, and 11 bases lay between the germline ends. Germline assignment: CDR1 MNHNS and CDR2 SASEGT. The CDR3 covers 13 residues. The CDR3 reads CASSEGNIGGYTF. The CDR3, as DNA: TGTGCCAGCAGTGAAGGGAATATCGGGGGCTACACCTTC.

This chain links TRBV5-6 with TRBJ2-3; 11 bases are a match to TRBD2. CDR3 length: 17 residues. The germline V gene has CDR1 SGHDT and CDR2 YYEEEE. Trimming at V came to 4 bases and at J to 2 bases, leaving 9 bases not matched to a gene. Written as DNA, the CDR3 is TGTGCCAGCAGCGGGACTAGCGGACACCTAAACACAGATACGCAGTATTTT. This encodes CASSGTSGHLNTDTQYF.

The V and J genes are TRBV4-2 and TRBJ2-7; tentative D call: TRBD1 (6 bases). V was cut by 0 bases and J by 6 bases, with 21 bases left in between. The germline CDR1 and CDR2 sequences are LGHNA and YNFKEQ. The CDR3 runs 17 residues. The CDR3: CASSQEGQDKGGREQYF. For the CDR3, the DNA is TGTGCCAGCAGCCAAGAAGGGCAGGACAAAGGGGGACGCGAGCAGTACTTC.

The chain couples TRBV3-1 (or the pseudogene TRBV3-2) to TRBJ2-7; possibly TRBD1 for D (6 bases). CDR3 length equals 15 residues. CDR1 and CDR2 (germline): LGHDT, YNNKEL (reference sequence). The V gene lost 4 bases and the J gene lost 2 bases, with 15 bases spanning the gap. The CDR3 reads CASSRTRDKTYEQYF. The CDR3 DNA follows: TGTGCCAGCAGCCGAACTAGGGACAAGACCTACGAGCAGTACTTC.

J is TRBJ2-5 and V is TRBV9, with TRBD1 matching over 7 bases. The CDR3 is 16 residues long. The V gene end was trimmed by 4 bases and the J gene end by 0 bases; junction bases not matched to a gene: 9. From germline, CDR1 is SGDLS and CDR2 YYNGEE. The CDR3 coding sequence is TGTGCCAGCAGCTCACGGGACAGCCCATACCAAGAGACCCAGTACTTC. It translates to CASSSRDSPYQETQYF.

The genes are TRBV20-1 and TRBJ1-2; 9 nucleotides agree with TRBD1. V gave up 3 bases and J gave up 4 bases; unmatched junction bases: 6. In germline, CDR1 is DFQATT, CDR2 SNEGSKA (reference sequence). This CDR3 region has 14 residues. The CDR3 DNA follows: TGCAGTGCTAGTCTGGGACAGGGTGCCTATGGCTACACCTTC. It encodes CSASLGQGAYGYTF.

The chain carries TRBV11-2 and TRBJ1-1; no clear D. V dropped 0 bases and J dropped 7 bases, with 9 bases sitting between them. The CDR3 sequence is 13 residues long. Germline V gene sequence: CDR1 SGHAT, CDR2 FQNNGV. The CDR3 nucleotides are TGTGCCAGCAGCTTAGATTTGAGGAATGAAGCTTTCTTT. This translates into CASSLDLRNEAFF.

Only one count was recorded for this clone. The V and J genes are TRBV18 and TRBJ1-3, with unresolved D. The CDR3 is made up of 15 amino acids. Trimming took 3 bases from V and 0 from J, leaving 9 bases between them. Germline V lookup: CDR1 KGHSH, CDR2 LQKENI. CDR3 sequence: CASSPRTSSGNTIYF. The CDR3 DNA is TGTGCCAGCTCACCCCGCACCAGCTCTGGAAACACCATATATTTT. Supplemented by reference TRBV18 and TRBJ1-3, the full variable domain reads NAGVMQNPRHLVRRRGQEARLRCSPMKGHSHVYWYRQLPEEGLKFMVYLQKENIIDESGMPKERFSAEFPKEGPSILRIQQVVRGDSAAYFCASSPRTSSGNTIYFGEGSWLTVV.

V and J are TRBV18 and TRBJ1-5; possibly TRBD1 for D (5 bases). CDR3 length: 16 residues. Germline V CDR1 and CDR2: KGHSH, LQKENI. With 2 bases removed from V and 0 bases from J, the gap between germline ends came to 11 bases. CDR3 protein: CASSPGQGYSNQPQHF. The CDR3 nucleotides read TGTGCCAGCTCACCAGGCCAGGGCTATAGCAATCAGCCCCAGCATTTT.

V usage is TRBV10-3 and J usage is TRBJ2-1, with 9 nucleotides matching TRBD2. Trimming removed 0 bases from V and 2 bases from J; junction bases left unmatched: 11. This CDR3 has 19 residues. CDR1 ENHRY and CDR2 SYGVKD come from the germline V gene. In DNA, the CDR3 is TGTGCCATCAGTGAGTCAGTTAGCGGGGGTTCCCACCCCTACAATGAGCAGTTCTTC. The encoded protein is CAISESVSGGSHPYNEQFF.

This chain uses TRBV6-5 with TRBJ1-3; 9 bases map to TRBD1. With 6 bases clipped from V and 1 base from J, the junction kept 1 base outside the gene matches. This CDR3 spans 14 amino acids. Germline values: CDR1 MNHEY, CDR2 SVGAGI. The CDR3: CASRGQGSGNTIYF. CDR3 sequence (DNA): TGTGCCAGCAGGGGACAGGGTTCTGGAAACACCATATATTTT.

The gene calls are TRBV11-3 and TRBJ2-7, with 8 nucleotides matching TRBD2. The CDR3 contains 15 residues. Trimming at V came to 1 base and at J to 2 bases, leaving 4 bases not matched to a gene. Germline values: CDR1 SGHNT, CDR2 YENEEA. The CDR3 DNA sequence: TGTGCCAGCAGCTTAGGGACTAGCTTGGCCTACGAGCAGTACTTC. This translates into CASSLGTSLAYEQYF.

The chain uses TRBV7-3 and TRBJ2-1; a possible D gene is TRBD2 (6 bases). Germline CDR1 is SGHTA and CDR2 is FQGTGA. Deletions cut 2 bases from V and 5 bases from J, with 13 bases between. The CDR3 totals 15 residues. CDR3 amino acids: CASSLGGKRDNEQFF. CDR3 sequence (DNA): TGTGCCAGCAGCTTAGGGGGGAAGAGGGACAATGAGCAGTTCTTC.

This clone was recorded a few times. The V and J genes are TRBV7-2 and TRBJ2-1; 16 bases are shared with TRBD2. This CDR3 comprises 17 residues. Germline assignment: CDR1 SGHTA and CDR2 FQGNSA. V was pared by 4 bases and J by 7 bases, with 7 bases of the junction left unmatched. The CDR3 sequence: CASSSFGTSGGANEQFF. The CDR3 coding sequence is TGTGCCAGCAGCTCATTCGGGACTAGCGGGGGGGCTAATGAGCAGTTCTTC.

V gene TRBV3-1 (or the pseudogene TRBV3-2) combines with J gene TRBJ2-3, with TRBD2 matching 9 bases. The junction had 3 bases not matched to a gene; V was cut back by 2 bases and J by 0 bases. This CDR3 region has 16 residues. CDR1 LGHDT and CDR2 YNNKEL come from the germline V gene (reference sequence). The CDR3 loop is CASSQWAGGSTDTQYF. The CDR3 DNA follows: TGTGCCAGCAGCCAATGGGCGGGGGGGAGCACAGATACGCAGTATTTT.

This chain links TRBV28 with TRBJ2-1, with 7 bases that match TRBD1. Germline V gene lookup returns CDR1 MDHEN and CDR2 SYDVKM. This CDR3 has 16 amino acids. The V segment lost 7 bases and the J segment 0 bases; nucleotides outside the gene matches: 9. CDR3 DNA sequence: TGTGCCAGCATTAGTAAGGGGGCGGGCTCCTACAATGAGCAGTTCTTC. Translation: CASISKGAGSYNEQFF. The whole variable domain, filled in from reference TRBV28 and TRBJ2-1, reads DVKVTQSSRYLVKRTGEKVFLECVQDMDHENMFWYRQDPGLGLRLIYFSYDVKMKEKGDIPEGYSVSREKKERFSLILESASTNQTSMYLCASISKGAGSYNEQFFGPGTRLTVL.

The chain uses TRBV19 and TRBJ2-1; 10 bases agree with TRBD1. V trimming: 6 bases; J trimming: 3 bases; junction bases outside the gene matches: 8. This CDR3 region has 16 residues. Germline assignment: CDR1 LNHDA and CDR2 SQIVND (reference sequence). CDR3 loop: CASSRTGTGDYNEQFF. The CDR3 coding sequence is TGTGCCAGTAGCCGAACCGGGACAGGGGACTACAATGAGCAGTTCTTC.

V gene TRBV29-1 combines with J gene TRBJ1-1; 9 bases are a match to TRBD1. Per germline, CDR1 SQVTM and CDR2 ANQGSEA. This CDR3 comprises 14 residues. V lost 4 bases and J lost 0; bases outside the gene matches: 3. The CDR3 here is CSVGQGGMNTEAFF. The CDR3 coding sequence is TGCAGCGTTGGACAGGGGGGGATGAACACTGAAGCTTTCTTT.

The chain links TRBV27 to TRBJ2-5, with D possibly TRBD2 on 5 matching bases. Germline V gives CDR1 MNHEY, CDR2 SMNVEV (reference sequence). The CDR3 consists of 16 residues. Trimming took off 6 bases at V and 2 bases at J, with 19 bases between the two ends. The CDR3 protein is CASRPGRRGIQETQYF. CDR3 sequence (DNA): TGTGCCAGCAGACCCGGACGGAGAGGGATTCAAGAGACCCAGTACTTC.

The chain joins TRBV5-1 to TRBJ1-6; 10 nucleotides agree with TRBD1. Germline V gives CDR1 SGHRS, CDR2 YFSETQ. Unmatched junction bases numbered 7, after V lost 4 bases and J lost 9 bases. The CDR3 sequence is 15 residues long. CDR3 bases: TGCGCCAGCAGCCTCCCGGGACAGGGGACTTCACCCCTCCACTTT. Its protein product is CASSLPGQGTSPLHF.

This sequence joins TRBV10-1 and TRBJ2-2; D call uncertain. The V gene lost 6 bases and the J gene lost 7 bases, with 15 bases spanning the gap. Germline V gene sequence: CDR1 WNHNN, CDR2 SYGVQD (reference sequence). The CDR3 has 14 amino acids. CDR3 loop: CASSLSWPGGELFF. Written as DNA, the CDR3 is TGCGCCAGCAGCTTGTCCTGGCCGGGCGGGGAGCTGTTTTTT.

The chain couples TRBV7-2 to TRBJ1-1; D uncertain. V was pared by 4 bases and J by 4 bases, with 16 bases between. CDR3 length: 15 residues. CDR1 is SGHTA and CDR2 is FQGNSA in the germline V gene. The CDR3 DNA follows: TGTGCCAGCAGCTCTCAACCCTCTACGGTCACTGAAGCTTTCTTT. Residues: CASSSQPSTVTEAFF.

Only one count was recorded for this clone. The V gene is TRBV5-1, the J gene TRBJ1-3, with 10 bases identical to TRBD1. After removal of 1 base from V and 9 bases from J, the junction contained 10 bases not matched to a gene. Germline lookup yields CDR1 SGHRS and CDR2 YFSETQ. This CDR3 has 16 residues. The CDR3 DNA reads as TGCGCCAGCAGCTTGTTACCCGACAGGGGGCAAGGCACCATATATTTT. Encoded protein: CASSLLPDRGQGTIYF.

This clone showed up just once. This sequence joins TRBV5-4 and TRBJ2-7; 7 bases are a match to TRBD2. The CDR3 loop spans 14 amino acids. Germline CDR1 is SGHNT and CDR2 is YYREEE (reference sequence). With 0 bases clipped from V and 3 bases from J, the junction kept 3 bases outside the gene matches. CDR3 residues: CASSLAASGYEQYF. The CDR3 bases are TGTGCCAGCAGCTTGGCTGCTAGCGGCTACGAGCAGTACTTC.

V and J are TRBV6-1 and TRBJ1-5; 9 nucleotides line up with TRBD1. Germline trimming cut 1 base from V and 5 bases from J; bases unmatched to any gene: 6. This CDR3 is built from 16 residues. The germline V gene encodes CDR1 MNHNS and CDR2 SASEGT. CDR3 nucleotides: TGTGCCAGCAGTGAAGAAGGGACAGGGATGGATCAGCCCCAGCATTTT. Encoded protein: CASSEEGTGMDQPQHF.

The chain combines TRBV30 with TRBJ1-2; 9 bases match TRBD1. This CDR3 contains 15 residues. CDR1 is GTSNPN, CDR2 SVGIG, per germline (reference sequence). J was trimmed by 3 bases and V by 2 bases; bases with no gene match: 7. CDR3 region: CAWSFQQGADYGYTF. CDR3 DNA sequence: TGTGCCTGGAGTTTCCAACAGGGGGCAGACTATGGCTACACCTTC. The entire variable domain, with the rest obtained from reference TRBV30 and TRBJ1-2, is as follows: SQTIHQWPATLVQPVGSPLSLECTVEGTSNPNLYWYRQAAGRGLQLLFYSVGIGQISSEVPQNLSASRPQDRQFILSSKKLLLSDSGFYLCAWSFQQGADYGYTFGSGTRLTVV.

In this sample, this clone turned up a few times. The V gene is TRBV19, the J gene TRBJ2-1, with 16 nucleotides matching TRBD2. From germline, CDR1 is LNHDA and CDR2 SQIVND (reference sequence). V shed 3 bases, J shed 12 bases, and the junction held 8 bases outside the gene matches. The CDR3 is 16 amino acids. For the CDR3, the DNA is TGTGCCAGTAGTATGGACGGGACTAGCGGGAGGGGAAGGCAGTTCTTC. This encodes CASSMDGTSGRGRQFF. Combining the CDR3 with reference TRBV19 and TRBJ2-1 gives the whole variable domain DGGITQSPKYLFRKEGQNVTLSCEQNLNHDAMYWYRQDPGQGLRLIYYSQIVNDFQKGDIAEGYSVSREKKESFPLTVTSAQKNPTAFYLCASSMDGTSGRGRQFFGPGTRLTVL.

The rearrangement joins TRBV7-9 to TRBJ2-3, with 14 bases that match TRBD2. Germline V gives CDR1 SEHNR, CDR2 FQNEAQ (reference sequence). The CDR3 has 19 residues. J gave up 4 bases and V 5 bases, and 14 bases lay outside the gene matches. CDR3 sequence (DNA): TGTGCCAGCAGCGTATCCGGGACTAGCGGGAGCTGGGGCCCAGATACGCAGTATTTT. Translating it yields CASSVSGTSGSWGPDTQYF.

This sequence joins TRBV2 and TRBJ1-4, with 7 bases aligning to TRBD1. In germline, CDR1 is SNHLY, CDR2 FYNNEI. Trimming at V came to 5 bases and at J to 3 bases, leaving 6 bases not matched to a gene. This CDR3 contains 15 residues. As DNA, the CDR3 is TGTGCCAGCAGTCAGGGCGGGACAGCTAATGAAAAACTGTTTTTT. Encoded protein: CASSQGGTANEKLFF.